This is a list of T cell receptor beta chains from one sample in a study of T cell changes during pregnancy in multiple sclerosis. Method: immunoSEQ multiplex PCR; TCRdb's copy keeps in-frame clones and lacks some. Among tens of thousands of clones listed, roughly 90% were seen once. Sequences were derived from peripheral blood, sampled in the first trimester of pregnancy. These receptors were taken from a female donor in good health, enrolled as a control in a pregnancy study. The CDR3 runs from the conserved cysteine through the conserved F or W. Each record gives: D gene, J gene, clone size, V gene, CDR3 protein, CDR3 DNA. A D gene is named only where the DNA matches it firmly. Some rows mark clone size as missing; the rest say once, few, many or name a class of expanded clone.

TRBD1	TRBJ1-2	once	TRBV27	CASSSPGQLNYGYTF	TGTGCCAGCAGTTCACCGGGACAGTTAAACTATGGCTACACCTTC
TRBD1	TRBJ2-6	.	TRBV2	CASSEPGQVDPRERTRSGANVLTF	TGTGCCAGCAGTGAACCGGGACAGGTTGATCCCAGGGAGCGAACTCGCTCTGGGGCCAACGTCCTGACTTTC
TRBD2	TRBJ2-7	.	TRBV15	CATSRAGGPYEQYF	TGTGCCACCAGCAGGGCGGGGGGGCCCTACGAGCAGTACTTC
.	TRBJ2-2	.	TRBV19	CASSITGFTGELFF	TGTGCCAGTAGTATAACGGGGTTCACCGGGGAGCTGTTTTTT
.	TRBJ1-4	.	TRBV6-5	CASSYSRGGQNEKLFF	TGTGCCAGCAGTTACTCGAGGGGGGGCCAGAATGAAAAACTGTTTTTT
TRBD2	TRBJ2-7	.	TRBV6-1	CASSAGGGGAYEQYF	TGTGCCAGCAGTGCTGGGGGGGGAGGGGCCTACGAGCAGTACTTC
TRBD2	TRBJ2-1	once	TRBV7-7	CASSLGLAESSYNEQFF	TGTGCTAGCAGCTTAGGCCTAGCGGAGAGCTCCTACAATGAGCAGTTCTTC
TRBD2	TRBJ2-1	.	TRBV28	CASSAVTSGTHNEQFF	TGTGCCAGCAGCGCGGTGACTAGCGGGACCCACAATGAGCAGTTCTTC
TRBD1	TRBJ1-1	.	TRBV5-6	CASSRNGQGGTEAFF	TGTGCCAGCAGCCGAAACGGACAGGGCGGCACTGAAGCTTTCTTT
.	TRBJ1-3	.	TRBV6-1	CASSEQGNTIYF	TGTGCCAGCAGTGAACAAGGAAACACCATATATTTT
.	TRBJ1-4	once	TRBV6-5	CASSYSGRGGKLFF	TGTGCCAGCAGTTACAGCGGGAGGGGGGGAAAACTGTTTTTT
.	TRBJ2-2	.	TRBV5-1	CASSWSEAIGELFF	TGCGCCAGCAGCTGGTCTGAGGCAATCGGGGAGCTGTTTTTT
TRBD2	TRBJ2-7	.	TRBV5-6	CASSPQTSGRTNYEQYF	TGTGCCAGCAGCCCCCAGACTAGCGGGAGGACCAACTACGAGCAGTACTTC
TRBD1	TRBJ1-4	.	TRBV6-5	CASSYGQGGTNEKLFF	TGTGCCAGCAGTTACGGCCAGGGGGGTACTAATGAAAAACTGTTTTTT
TRBD1	TRBJ1-1	.	TRBV10-2	CASSTGGPGAFF	TGCGCCAGCAGTACAGGGGGCCCGGGGGCTTTCTTT
TRBD1	TRBJ1-1	.	TRBV19	CASRNRPGTANTEAFF	TGTGCCAGTAGGAACCGACCCGGGACAGCGAACACTGAAGCTTTCTTT
.	TRBJ2-3	.	TRBV11-3	CASSFEFADTQYF	TGTGCCAGCAGCTTCGAGTTCGCAGATACGCAGTATTTT
.	TRBJ1-5	.	TRBV19	CASSQEARAVNQPQHF	TGTGCCAGTAGTCAAGAGGCGCGTGCCGTCAATCAGCCCCAGCATTTT
TRBD1	TRBJ1-2	.	TRBV28	CASTPRRTGGHGYTF	TGTGCCAGCACACCCAGGAGGACAGGGGGTCATGGCTACACCTTC
TRBD1	TRBJ1-1	.	TRBV14	CASSQVSGTGGMNTEAFF	TGTGCCAGCAGCCAAGTCTCCGGGACAGGGGGGATGAACACTGAAGCTTTCTTT
.	TRBJ1-2	.	TRBV9	CASSAAERARGNYGYTF	TGTGCCAGCAGCGCCGCAGAAAGGGCGCGGGGAAACTATGGCTACACCTTC
.	TRBJ2-1	.	TRBV5-1	CASSLAQGSYNEQFF	TGCGCCAGCAGCTTGGCTCAGGGGTCCTACAATGAGCAGTTCTTC
TRBD2	TRBJ2-1	once	TRBV4-2	CASSHKLTSGGAEQFF	TGTGCCAGCAGCCACAAACTGACTAGCGGGGGGGCCGAGCAGTTCTTC
TRBD1	TRBJ1-2	few	TRBV5-4	CASSLDRDRVGTF	TGTGCCAGCAGCTTGGATCGGGACAGGGTGGGAACCTTC
.	TRBJ2-1	.	TRBV7-2	CASSLVGGAFNNEQFF	TGTGCCAGCAGCTTAGTGGGGGGGGCCTTCAACAATGAGCAGTTCTTC